This entry lists 17 T cell receptor beta chains sequenced from one sample in a study of beta chain features in type 1 diabetes. General study points: Significant though moderate, a shortening of TCRB CDR3s appeared in all four CD4+ subsets of Type 1 diabetes patients.

Antigen specificity for these receptors is unknown. Reverse transcribing all isolated RNA meant expressed TCRB transcripts were sequenced. Measured with immunoSEQ multiplex PCR; TCRdb has only the in-frame clones, and not every one. The table lists about 240,000 clones, approximately 13% of them singletons, with around 0.019% in the top ten. The specimen sequenced was naive CD4+ T cells from blood. The receptor source for this set is a young man with type 1 diabetes.

This clone was counted between two and nine times. This chain connects TRBV6-6 to TRBJ2-4; 7 bases fit TRBD1. From germline, CDR1 is MNHNY and CDR2 SVGAGI (reference sequence). The CDR3 is made up of 15 amino acids. V was pared by 11 bases and J by 3 bases, with 13 bases of the junction left unmatched. CDR3 DNA: TGTGCCTGTACGACGGGACAGAATTACAAAAACATTCAGTACTTC. Translating it yields CACTTGQNYKNIQYF.

This clone was found a few times. The rearrangement joins TRBV5-6 to TRBJ1-5, with 8 bases lining up with TRBD1. Germline V CDR1 and CDR2: SGHDT, YYEEEE. The CDR3 totals 16 residues. J lost 2 bases, V lost 4 bases, and 8 bases had no gene match. The CDR3, as DNA: TGTGCCAGCAGCATTTGGACAGGGCTGGGCAATCAGCCCCAGCATTTT. It translates to CASSIWTGLGNQPQHF.

The chain couples TRBV30 to TRBJ1-1; tentatively, D is TRBD1 (5 bases). Per germline, CDR1 GTSNPN and CDR2 SVGIG (reference sequence). The CDR3 sequence is 10 residues long. Trimming removed 8 bases from V and 3 bases from J, with 7 bases in between. CDR3 amino acids: CAGGDTEAFF. DNA for the CDR3: TGTGCCGGGGGGGACACTGAAGCTTTCTTT.

This chain joins TRBV21-1 and TRBJ2-5; TRBD2 was called by the table and not checked on the DNA. TRBV21-1 constitutes a pseudogene. The CDR3 runs 13 residues. In DNA form, the CDR3 reads TGTGCCAGCAGCGTTGTAGAGGGAGAGACCCAGTACTTC. Translation gives CASSVVEGETQYF.

This chain links TRBV11-3 with TRBJ2-5, with 8 bases that match TRBD1. With V trimmed by 3 bases and J by 4 bases, 4 bases remained unmatched. Germline-derived CDR1 and CDR2 are SGHNT and YENEEA. This CDR3 comprises 14 residues. CDR3 bases: TGTGCCAGCAGCTTCGACAGGGGAGGAGAGACCCAGTACTTC. Protein product: CASSFDRGGETQYF. The variable domain in full, with the rest retrieved from reference TRBV11-3 and TRBJ2-5, is EAGVVQSPRYKIIEKKQPVAFWCNPISGHNTLYWYLQNLGQGPELLIRYENEEAVDDSQLPKDRFSAERLKGVDSTLKIQPAELGDSAVYLCASSFDRGGETQYFGPGTRLLVL.

Only a few counts were recorded for this clone. J is TRBJ1-1 and V is TRBV6-6; D not resolved. The CDR3 loop spans 14 amino acids. The V and J ends lost 3 bases and 2 bases respectively, with 10 bases between them. CDR1 and CDR2 from the germline V gene are MNHNY and SVGAGI (reference sequence). The CDR3 DNA follows: TGTGCCAGCAGTTATTTCCCGGGAAACACTGAAGCTTTCTTT. Protein product: CASSYFPGNTEAFF.

This clone was detected a few times. This chain links TRBV5-1 with TRBJ1-2; D is unclear. V lost 4 bases to trimming and J lost 2 bases, with 9 bases between them. CDR1 is SGHRS, CDR2 YFSETQ, per germline. This CDR3 is built from 13 residues. The CDR3 nucleotides read TGCGCCAGCAGCCCAGAATTGAACTATGGCTACACCTTC. Protein: CASSPELNYGYTF.

This clone was seen a handful of times. This chain links TRBV11-3 with TRBJ2-1, with 7 nucleotides matching TRBD1. The CDR3 covers 14 residues. Germline V lookup: CDR1 SGHNT, CDR2 YENEEA. V was pared by 3 bases and J by 8 bases, with 7 bases of the junction left unmatched. CDR3: CASSLVGGQDEQFF. In nucleotides, the CDR3 is TGTGCCAGCAGCTTGGTAGGGGGCCAGGATGAGCAGTTCTTC.

This clone showed up just a few times. This chain joins TRBV7-9 and TRBJ2-5; weak D call: TRBD1 (6 bases). The CDR3 extends over 14 amino acids. The germline CDR1 and CDR2 sequences are SEHNR and FQNEAQ (reference sequence). V shed 5 bases and J shed 5 bases, with 15 bases lying between them. CDR3 protein: CASSPQGGEETQYF. In DNA, the CDR3 is TGTGCCAGCAGCCCACAGGGTGGAGAGGAGACCCAGTACTTC.

The chain recombines TRBV30 with TRBJ2-4; 11 bases are shared with TRBD1. The J segment lost 7 bases and the V segment lost 2 bases, leaving 4 bases of the junction unmatched. The CDR3 is 14 amino acids. In germline, CDR1 is GTSNPN, CDR2 SVGIG (reference sequence). CDR3 sequence reads: CAWSWTGGVNIQYF. CDR3 nucleotide sequence: TGTGCCTGGAGTTGGACAGGGGGCGTGAACATTCAGTACTTC.

This clone was counted only a few times. At one end the junction does not follow the germline gene, possibly because of a read error. This chain uses TRBV29-1 with TRBJ2-3; 11 bases match TRBD1. The CDR3 has 16 amino acids. Per germline, CDR1 SQVTM and CDR2 ANQGSEA. As DNA, the CDR3 is TGCAGCGTGGAAGGACGGACAGGGGGCGGCACAGATACGCAGTATTTT. Amino acids: CSVEGRTGGGTDTQYF.

The chain joins TRBV2 to TRBJ1-1; D gene uncertain. The V gene's germline CDR1 is SNHLY and CDR2 FYNNEI. The CDR3 covers 13 residues. Trimming cost V 10 bases and J 2 bases, with 14 bases left between them. This chain's CDR3 is CATRREGNTEAFF. Here the CDR3 DNA reads TGTGCCACCCGACGGGAGGGAAACACTGAAGCTTTCTTT.

The chain uses TRBV7-9 and TRBJ2-7; 8 bases map to TRBD1. The J segment lost 6 bases and the V segment lost 5 bases, leaving 15 bases of the junction unmatched. The CDR3 has 16 residues. In germline, CDR1 is SEHNR, CDR2 FQNEAQ (reference sequence). The CDR3, as DNA: TGTGCCAGCAGCGCTGAACCAACAGGGGGGCCATCCGAGCAGTACTTC. This gives the protein CASSAEPTGGPSEQYF. Drawing the rest from reference TRBV7-9 and TRBJ2-7, the complete variable domain is DTGVSQNPRHKITKRGQNVTFRCDPISEHNRLYWYRQTLGQGPEFLTYFQNEAQLEKSRLLSDRFSAERPKGSFSTLEIQRTEQGDSAMYLCASSAEPTGGPSEQYFGPGTRLTVT.

The chain links TRBV19 to TRBJ1-6; D not certain. CDR1 is LNHDA, CDR2 SQIVND, per germline (reference sequence). The CDR3 extends over 14 amino acids. Deletions cut 8 bases from V and 3 bases from J, with 11 bases between. In nucleotides, the CDR3 is TGTGCCAGTCGAGCGATTGACTATAATTCACCCCTCCACTTT. Encoded protein: CASRAIDYNSPLHF.

The DNA for the CDR3 is TGTGCCAGCAGCGCCGGACAGACCCTCGTGGAGACCCAGTACTTC. It specifies CASSAGQTLVETQYF. This chain joins TRBV25-1 and TRBJ2-5; D is possibly TRBD1 (6 bases). The CDR3 runs 15 residues. Trimming shortened V by 6 bases and J by 5 bases, and 19 bases separated the two germline ends. The germline CDR1 and CDR2 sequences are MGHDK and SYGVNS.

This chain connects TRBV30 to TRBJ1-1; D unclear. The CDR3 has 12 amino acids. CDR1 is GTSNPN, CDR2 SVGIG, per germline (reference sequence). Trimming took 2 bases from V and 3 from J, leaving 7 bases between them. CDR3 nucleotides: TGTGCCTGGAGTCCCGGGGACACTGAAGCTTTCTTT. Its translation: CAWSPGDTEAFF.

The V call is TRBV19, the J call TRBJ2-1; TRBD1 might be the D (5 bases). Germline assignment: CDR1 LNHDA and CDR2 SQIVND (reference sequence). V lost 4 bases to trimming and J lost 12 bases, with 13 bases between them. The CDR3 runs 12 residues. The CDR3 DNA reads as TGTGCCAGTAGTACCGGGCCCCAGGGGCAGTTCTTC. Amino acid sequence: CASSTGPQGQFF. The whole variable domain, filled in from reference TRBV19 and TRBJ2-1, reads DGGITQSPKYLFRKEGQNVTLSCEQNLNHDAMYWYRQDPGQGLRLIYYSQIVNDFQKGDIAEGYSVSREKKESFPLTVTSAQKNPTAFYLCASSTGPQGQFFGPGTRLTVL.